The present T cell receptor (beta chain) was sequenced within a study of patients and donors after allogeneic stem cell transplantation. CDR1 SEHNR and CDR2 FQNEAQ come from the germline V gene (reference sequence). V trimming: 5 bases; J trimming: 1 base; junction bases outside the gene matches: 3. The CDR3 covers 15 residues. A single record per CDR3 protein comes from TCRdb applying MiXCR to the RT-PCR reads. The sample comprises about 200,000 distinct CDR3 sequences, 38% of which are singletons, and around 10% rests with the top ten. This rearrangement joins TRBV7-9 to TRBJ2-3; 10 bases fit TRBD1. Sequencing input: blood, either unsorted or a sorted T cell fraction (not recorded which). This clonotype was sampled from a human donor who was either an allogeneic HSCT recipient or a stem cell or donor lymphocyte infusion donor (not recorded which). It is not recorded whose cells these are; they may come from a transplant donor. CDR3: CASSPGTGGTDTQYF. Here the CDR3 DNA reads TGTGCCAGCAGCCCCGGGACAGGGGGCACAGATACGCAGTATTTT.